Sequencing of this T cell receptor (beta chain) was carried out in a study of beta chain features in type 1 diabetes. The investigators reverse transcribed all of the isolated RNA, so they sequenced expressed TCRB transcripts. The study sequenced naive, central memory and regulatory T cell samples to an average of approximately 4 million reads. Clones were read by immunoSEQ multiplex PCR, and TCRdb kept only the in-frame ones, dropping some. This table has almost 350,000 clones, roughly a tenth appearing once. Study results and limitations: All four CD4+ subsets from Type 1 diabetes patients carried moderately but significantly shorter TCRB CDR3s. Naive, central memory and Treg TCRB repertoires seemed to resemble each other more closely in patients than they did in healthy donors.

V was clipped by 4 bases and J by 5 bases; unmatched bases: 6. CDR3 length: 14 residues. Germline assignment: CDR1 SGHDT and CDR2 YYEEEE. Worth noting for this clone: Its antigen is not known.

The chain couples TRBV5-6 to TRBJ2-7; 10 nucleotides line up with TRBD1. The source is a man aged 25 to 40 with type 1 diabetes. Sample: central memory CD4+ T cells from blood. The DNA of the CDR3 is TGTGCCAGCAGCAGGGGACAGGGGATCCACGAGCAGTACTTC. Translated: CASSRGQGIHEQYF.